This TCR beta chain emerged from a study of OX40 agonist ivuxolimab in advanced cancers. It was autoimmune disease history or systemic immunosuppression that excluded patients. Assay used: immunoSEQ multiplex PCR; TCRdb lists only in-frame clones, some missing. The table lists fewer than 80,000 clones, around 90% of them singletons, with 2% to 2.5% in the top ten. CDR3 length: 16 amino acids. V lost 1 base and J lost 1; bases outside the gene matches: 3. Germline V gene sequence: CDR1 MNHNS, CDR2 SASEGT. This sequence originates from an adult with an advanced solid tumor such as melanoma, head and neck, liver or kidney cancer. Sequencing was performed on CD4+ or CD8+ T cells sorted from blood, taken in a trial of the OX40 agonist ivuxolimab. The chain carries TRBV6-1 and TRBJ1-5; 8 positions agree with TRBD1. The CDR3 loop is CASSEGDRQSNQPQHF. In DNA, the CDR3 is TGTGCCAGCAGTGAAGGGGACAGGCAAAGCAATCAGCCCCAGCATTTT.